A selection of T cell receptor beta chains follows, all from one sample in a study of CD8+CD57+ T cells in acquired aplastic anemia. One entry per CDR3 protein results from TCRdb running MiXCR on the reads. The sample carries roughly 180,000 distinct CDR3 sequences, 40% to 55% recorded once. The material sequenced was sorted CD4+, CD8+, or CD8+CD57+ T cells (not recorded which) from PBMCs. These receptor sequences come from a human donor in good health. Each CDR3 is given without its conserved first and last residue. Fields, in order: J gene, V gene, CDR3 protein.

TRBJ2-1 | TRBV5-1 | ASTLAGGSYNEQF
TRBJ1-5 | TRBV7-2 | ASSVTGGNQPQH
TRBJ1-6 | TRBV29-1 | SVTRNNSPLH
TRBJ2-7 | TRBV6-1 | ASSEFGAYEQY
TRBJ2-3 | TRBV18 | ASSRNSGTDTQY
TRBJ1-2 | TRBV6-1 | ASSNPKQGNYGYT
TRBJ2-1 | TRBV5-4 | ASSSGTGPSNEQF
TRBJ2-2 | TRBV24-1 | ATSRRAGAGTGELF
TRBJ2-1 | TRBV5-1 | ASSEAGVPYNEQF
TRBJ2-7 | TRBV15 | VTSRDGGLAEKSYGQY
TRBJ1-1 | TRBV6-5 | ASSYQGIGTEAF
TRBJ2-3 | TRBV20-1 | SARVLGMGADTQY
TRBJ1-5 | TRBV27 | ASSQTLVGQPQH
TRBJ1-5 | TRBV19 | ASSIKVDQPQH
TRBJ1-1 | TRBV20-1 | SARDNYEAF
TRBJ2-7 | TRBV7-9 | ASSYGAAQAYEQY
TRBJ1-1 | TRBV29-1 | TRACTENTEAF
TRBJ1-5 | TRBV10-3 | AIDGGQPQH
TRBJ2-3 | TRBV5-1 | ASSLDYRGSTDTQY
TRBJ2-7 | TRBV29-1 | SVSTTGAGYEQY
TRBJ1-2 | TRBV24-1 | ATSDPAAGHDGYT
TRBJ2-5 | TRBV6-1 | ASSGYRWEKETQY
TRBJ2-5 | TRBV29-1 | SPLKGGETQY
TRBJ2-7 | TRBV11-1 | ASGPTRQGRVAYEQY
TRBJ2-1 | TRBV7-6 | ASSTDGGSPYNEQF
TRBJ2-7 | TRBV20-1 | SANRGSSLYEQY
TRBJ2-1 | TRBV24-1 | ATSDLDGSLPEQF
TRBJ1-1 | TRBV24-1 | ATSDPGQGAEAF
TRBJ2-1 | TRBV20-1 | SARKTTIEQF